One TCR beta chain is described in this entry. Its antigen is still unknown. The data were taken from a study of T cells in Graves' hyperthyroidism and ophthalmopathy. Study outcomes and limitations: Most expanded thyroid clonotypes above 0.001 also appeared in blood. Ophthalmopathy was told apart from stable hyperthyroidism by a 13 V-J model.

Researchers amplified the TCR beta CDR3 regions from RNA transcripts. A first-round RT-PCR of the TCR CDR3 used the HTBI primer set. Via MiXCR, TCRdb re-called the multiplex PCR reads, giving one row per CDR3 protein. The data contain 360,000 or so distinct CDR3 sequences, around 18% of them singletons. The CDR3 totals 15 residues. Per germline, CDR1 MDHEN and CDR2 SYDVKM. Trimming removed 3 bases from V and 3 bases from J; junction bases left unmatched: 6. Sequencing used blood. This chain uses TRBV28 with TRBJ2-7; TRBD1 aligns across 9 bases. The receptor's source is a woman aged 40 to 50 with Graves' ophthalmopathy. The CDR3 bases are TGTGCCAGCAGTTTCGCGGGACAGGGAGGCTACGAGCAGTACTTC. Translating gives CASSFAGQGGYEQYF.